The subject of this entry is one T cell receptor beta chain. Trimming shortened V by 2 bases and J by 5 bases, and 10 bases separated the two germline ends. The CDR3 totals 14 residues. Germline-derived CDR1 and CDR2 are KGHSY and FQNENV. Authors' methods: Quantification of nucleated cells was approximated via reference gene primer amplification. Clones were sequenced by immunoSEQ multiplex PCR, and TCRdb holds only the in-frame ones, with some missing. That table gives V, J and clone size, and the DNA gave D and trimming. The data hold 25,000 to 30,000 clones, with roughly 90% observed a single time. These data belong to a study of blood T cell repertoires in COVID-19. Study summary: Researchers got acute and convalescent COVID-19 samples from the United States, Italy and Spain. Sources were T cells, B-cell-depleted T cells, or PBMCs; the material itself was cDNA or gDNA.

Source material: peripheral blood. The receptor was isolated from a man between 70 and 80 years old with active or convalescent COVID-19. This chain joins TRBV16 and TRBJ1-3; the D is unclear. The CDR3, as DNA: TGTGCCAGCAGCCAAGCCCCAGATCGAAACACCATATATTTT. As protein: CASSQAPDRNTIYF.